This TCR beta chain was obtained from a study of T-cell reconstitution after alpha-beta-depleted transplantation in children. Unique molecular identifiers were used in preparing the TCRbeta library. TCRdb analysed the PCR reads with MiXCR anew, one entry per CDR3 protein. In the table there are hundreds of thousands of distinct CDR3 sequences, around 9.5% of which are singletons. Looked up from germline, CDR1 is ENHRY and CDR2 is SYGVKD. CDR3 length: 13 amino acids. J gave up 5 bases and V 2 bases, and 0 bases lay outside the gene matches. The chain combines TRBV10-3 with TRBJ2-5, with 9 bases lining up with TRBD2. The sequence was collected from a human donor who donated a stem cell graft to a child with acute lymphoblastic leukemia. Sequenced material: PBMCs from the stem cell graft donor, taken from the stem cell graft. The CDR3 region has the DNA TGTGCCATCAGTGAGACTAGCGGGGAGACCCAGTACTTC. Its translation: CAISETSGETQYF.